This T cell receptor beta chain was captured by sequencing in a study of human T cells and chemical hapten exposure. Study information: The use of 2% DPC on around 2 cm by around 2 cm of upper inner arm skin constituted sensitization. Patch tests containing 0.01% DPC, applied to the upper back, were read at 6 days.

Whole-study findings and limits: Patch test score rose with PT1 expanded TCRs, significant at 8, 16, 32, not 4. The number of TCRs over 1 in 1000 frequency stayed unchanged after DPC.

Noted time point: patch test 1, 2 weeks after DPC sensitization. Treatment meaning: therapeutic diphenylcyclopropenone sensitization with weekly scalp DPC. Each CDR3 protein is one row after TCRdb ran MiXCR on the RACE reads. Of roughly 100,000 distinct CDR3 sequences listed, approximately 11% are singletons. J was trimmed by 4 bases and V by 2 bases; bases with no gene match: 3. The CDR3 sequence is 15 residues long. Germline CDR1 and CDR2: DFQATT and SNEGSKA (reference sequence). Ten or more counts support this clonotype. Its target is not known. Sequencing used whole blood, obtained in connection with sensitization to the hapten diphenylcyclopropenone (DPC). The clonotype comes from a woman aged 40 to 50 with alopecia areata. Some clones in this sample may be carry-over from other donors' samples. The rearrangement joins TRBV20-1 to TRBJ2-2, with 11 bases that match TRBD1. The CDR3 nucleotides are TGCAGTGCTAGAAGGGGGACAGGGGGCACCGGGGAGCTGTTTTTT. Its translation is CSARRGTGGTGELFF.